The entry below describes one TCR beta chain. The antigen is not known. This sample was included in a study of identical twins. cDNA carried unique molecular identifiers, and a universal primer site was added by template switching. TCRdb called the 5' RACE reads again in MiXCR, with one record for every CDR3 protein. The sample includes a few hundred thousand distinct CDR3 sequences, more than 8% of them seen just once. The study's findings and limits: The study found that models underestimated out-of-frame TCR alpha sharing in monozygotic twins. For cord blood, abundant beta clonotypes had fewer insertions, unlike memory repertoires, which showed none.

The same specimen was also included in a second study, on yellow fever vaccine responses in identical twins.

The TCR comes from a woman between 18 and 29 years old in good health. Specimen: CD8+ T cells sorted from blood.

This CDR3 is CASRDSAYEQYF. The CDR3 DNA follows: TGTGCCAGCAGAGACAGCGCCTACGAGCAGTACTTC. The chain recombines TRBV2 with TRBJ2-7; possibly TRBD1 for D (5 bases). Germline assignment: CDR1 SNHLY and CDR2 FYNNEI. The CDR3 is 12 amino acids. V lost 6 bases and J 2 bases, leaving 8 bases between the germline ends.